The 21 T cell receptor beta chains below all came from one sample that was sequenced in a study of blood T cell repertoires in COVID-19. Data came from immunoSEQ multiplex PCR; TCRdb stores just in-frame clones and leaves some out. Among 200,000 to 300,000 clones listed, roughly 88% were seen once. Input material: PBMCs or T cells enriched from blood (not recorded which). These receptors were taken from a woman between 50 and 59 years old who had recovered from COVID-19.

The chain is built from TRBV2 and TRBJ1-5, with 7 bases aligning to TRBD1. The CDR3 runs to 14 residues. Germline CDR1 is SNHLY and CDR2 is FYNNEI. The ends lost 7 bases at V and 6 bases at J; junction bases unmatched: 9. The CDR3 sequence is CASTQRQGTQPQHF. The CDR3 coding sequence is TGTGCCAGCACCCAAAGACAGGGAACTCAGCCCCAGCATTTT. Full variable domain (outside the CDR3, taken from reference TRBV2 and TRBJ1-5): EPEVTQTPSHQVTQMGQEVILRCVPISNHLYFYWYRQILGQKVEFLVSFYNNEISEKSEIFDDQFSVERPDGSNFTLKIRSTKLEDSAMYFCASTQRQGTQPQHFGDGTRLSIL.

This chain links TRBV19 with TRBJ1-1, with TRBD1 identical over 8 bases. V trimming: 4 bases; J trimming: 1 base; junction bases outside the gene matches: 5. There are 15 residues in the CDR3. The germline V gene encodes CDR1 LNHDA and CDR2 SQIVND (reference sequence). CDR3 coding DNA: TGTGCCAGTAGTACGTGGACAGGGCCGAACACTGAAGCTTTCTTT. It specifies CASSTWTGPNTEAFF.

The gene calls are TRBV7-2 and TRBJ2-1; 7 nucleotides match TRBD1. CDR1 and CDR2 from the germline V gene are SGHTA and FQGNSA. V was clipped by 6 bases and J by 0 bases; unmatched bases: 8. The CDR3 runs to 16 residues. The CDR3: CASRPGQPISYNEQFF. The CDR3 bases are TGTGCCAGCAGACCGGGACAGCCGATCTCCTACAATGAGCAGTTCTTC. The whole variable domain, remainder taken from reference TRBV7-2 and TRBJ2-1, is GAGVSQSPSNKVTEKGKDVELRCDPISGHTALYWYRQSLGQGLEFLIYFQGNSAPDKSGLPSDRFSAERTGGSVSTLTIQRTQQEDSAVYLCASRPGQPISYNEQFFGPGTRLTVL.

The chain carries TRBV5-1 and TRBJ2-7, with D possibly TRBD2 on 8 matching bases. This CDR3 spans 15 amino acids. Germline V lookup: CDR1 SGHRS, CDR2 YFSETQ. V lost 4 bases and J lost 3, with 17 bases in between. CDR3 loop: CASSPGTAGDYEQYF. CDR3 in DNA: TGCGCCAGCAGCCCCGGGACAGCGGGAGACTACGAGCAGTACTTC.

This rearrangement joins TRBV9 to TRBJ1-5, with no clear D. The CDR3 contains 14 residues. The V and J ends lost 4 bases and 9 bases respectively, with 17 bases between them. Germline V lookup: CDR1 SGDLS, CDR2 YYNGEE. This CDR3 is CASSTGLVAAPQHF. In DNA, the CDR3 is TGTGCCAGCAGCACCGGACTCGTCGCGGCGCCCCAGCATTTT.

This chain links TRBV20-1 with TRBJ1-1, with D maybe TRBD1 (5 bases). Germline V gene data show CDR1 as DFQATT and CDR2 as SNEGSKA (reference sequence). The V and J ends lost 6 bases and 8 bases respectively, with 13 bases between them. CDR3 size: 11 residues. CDR3 protein: CSAARGVEAFF. DNA of the CDR3: TGCAGTGCGGCGCGGGGGGTAGAAGCTTTCTTT.

The V gene is TRBV5-1, the J gene TRBJ1-4; D possibly corresponds to TRBD1 (6 bases). The V gene lost 7 bases and the J gene lost 4 bases, with 14 bases spanning the gap. The V gene's germline CDR1 is SGHRS and CDR2 YFSETQ. The CDR3 has 14 residues. CDR3 amino acids: CASHPGASNEKLFF. DNA of the CDR3: TGCGCCAGCCATCCAGGGGCGAGTAATGAAAAACTGTTTTTT.

The chain couples TRBV29-1 to TRBJ1-4; D is possibly TRBD1 (5 bases). CDR3 length equals 13 residues. Looked up from germline, CDR1 is SQVTM and CDR2 is ANQGSEA. Trimming cost V 4 bases and J 5 bases, with 11 bases left between them. The DNA of the CDR3 is TGCAGCGTTGGCGGGGGACCGAATGAAAAACTGTTTTTT. It codes for CSVGGGPNEKLFF.

This chain links TRBV28 with TRBJ1-2, with TRBD1 matching 9 bases. The CDR3 runs to 13 residues. V dropped 8 bases and J dropped 3; count of bases not matched to a gene: 4. CDR1 and CDR2 (germline): MDHEN, SYDVKM. CDR3 amino acids: CASGTGRDYGYTF. CDR3 sequence (DNA): TGTGCCAGCGGGACAGGGAGAGACTATGGCTACACCTTC.

The chain employs TRBV6-1 and TRBJ2-7; TRBD1 aligns across 9 bases. Germline V lookup: CDR1 MNHNS, CDR2 SASEGT. The CDR3 is 14 residues long. The ends lost 2 bases at V and 3 bases at J; junction bases unmatched: 2. CDR3 sequence (DNA): TGTGCCAGCAGTGAAATGGACAGGGGCTACGAGCAGTACTTC. This translates into CASSEMDRGYEQYF.

The genes are TRBV11-2 and TRBJ1-4, with 8 bases aligning to TRBD1. Looked up from germline, CDR1 is SGHAT and CDR2 is FQNNGV. With V trimmed by 1 base and J by 5 bases, 6 bases remained unmatched. The CDR3 is 16 residues long. The CDR3 here is CASSLGDRGSNEKLFF. The CDR3 nucleotides read TGTGCCAGCAGCTTAGGAGACAGGGGATCGAATGAAAAACTGTTTTTT.

The chain recombines TRBV11-2 with TRBJ1-1; no reliable D call. The CDR3 extends over 15 amino acids. V was pared by 5 bases and J by 0 bases, with 13 bases between. Germline values: CDR1 SGHAT, CDR2 FQNNGV. CDR3 DNA: TGTGCCAGCAGCCTGATGGTGTCGGTGAACACTGAAGCTTTCTTT. This encodes CASSLMVSVNTEAFF.

V and J are TRBV9 and TRBJ1-4; TRBD1 agrees at 7 bases. This CDR3 comprises 15 residues. V lost 3 bases and J lost 0; bases outside the gene matches: 2. Germline CDR1 is SGDLS and CDR2 is YYNGEE. The CDR3 DNA reads TGTGCCAGCAGCGGGGGGACAGCAACTAATGAAAAACTGTTTTTT. Translating gives CASSGGTATNEKLFF.

The CDR3 sequence: CAWSGGTGGQPQHF. CDR3 DNA sequence: TGTGCCTGGAGTGGCGGGACAGGAGGGCAGCCCCAGCATTTT. J is TRBJ1-5 and V is TRBV30, with 8 bases that match TRBD1. CDR1 and CDR2 (germline): GTSNPN, SVGIG (reference sequence). CDR3 length equals 14 residues. J gave up 7 bases and V 1 base, and 6 bases lay outside the gene matches.

This chain joins TRBV3-1 (or the pseudogene TRBV3-2) and TRBJ1-1; possibly TRBD1 for D (5 bases). CDR3 length equals 13 residues. With 4 bases removed from V and 7 bases from J, the gap between germline ends came to 13 bases. CDR1 and CDR2 from the germline V gene are LGHDT and YNNKEL (reference sequence). CDR3 sequence: CASSLGGGIEAFF. In nucleotides, the CDR3 is TGTGCCAGCAGCCTCGGGGGTGGTATTGAAGCTTTCTTT.

This clone was counted a few times. The chain is built from TRBV11-3 and TRBJ2-7; TRBD1 is a possible D gene (6 bases). Germline CDR1 is SGHNT and CDR2 is YENEEA. CDR3 size: 15 residues. The V end was cut by 4 bases, the J end by 2 bases, with 15 bases between. The CDR3 region is CASSYTGTWTYEQYF. The CDR3 DNA follows: TGTGCCAGCAGCTATACCGGGACATGGACCTACGAGCAGTACTTC.

The chain has TRBV2 and TRBJ2-2, with 7 bases identical to TRBD2. The germline gives CDR1 SNHLY, CDR2 FYNNEI. This CDR3 has 14 residues. J gave up 4 bases and V 8 bases, and 7 bases lay outside the gene matches. The DNA for the CDR3 is TGTGCCAGCGGGGGGGGTATGGGCACCGGGGAGCTGTTTTTT. It specifies CASGGGMGTGELFF. Looking up the rest from reference TRBV2 and TRBJ2-2 gives the full variable domain: EPEVTQTPSHQVTQMGQEVILRCVPISNHLYFYWYRQILGQKVEFLVSFYNNEISEKSEIFDDQFSVERPDGSNFTLKIRSTKLEDSAMYFCASGGGMGTGELFFGEGSRLTVL.

The genes are TRBV7-3 and TRBJ2-3; tentative D call: TRBD2 (6 bases). V lost 5 bases to trimming and J lost 3 bases, with 9 bases between them. There are 13 residues in the CDR3. Per the germline V gene, CDR1 is SGHTA and CDR2 is FQGTGA. The CDR3 DNA sequence: TGTGCCAGCAGCAAAAGCGGGACAGATACGCAGTATTTT. This gives the protein CASSKSGTDTQYF.

This clone showed up just a few times. This chain joins TRBV5-1 and TRBJ2-5, with D unresolved. CDR1 SGHRS and CDR2 YFSETQ come from the germline V gene. Trimming removed 0 bases from V and 4 bases from J, with 7 bases in between. The CDR3 extends over 13 amino acids. The CDR3 DNA follows: TGCGCCAGCAGCTTGGTTGCGAGAGAGACCCAGTACTTC. Protein sequence: CASSLVARETQYF.

The chain uses TRBV29-1 and TRBJ1-3; D call uncertain. V was shortened by 8 bases and J by 2 bases, with 10 bases between the two germline ends. The CDR3 is 12 residues long. The germline CDR1 and CDR2 sequences are SQVTM and ANQGSEA. The DNA of the CDR3 is TGCAGCTCTACAGATCCTGGAAACACCATATATTTT. Translating gives CSSTDPGNTIYF.

The rearrangement uses TRBV30 and TRBJ1-3; 9 positions match TRBD1. V lost 5 bases and J lost 0; bases outside the gene matches: 8. The CDR3 runs 16 residues. The germline V gene encodes CDR1 GTSNPN and CDR2 SVGIG (reference sequence). The CDR3 loop is CAWDGTGISSGNTIYF. The CDR3 DNA follows: TGTGCCTGGGACGGGACAGGGATAAGCTCTGGAAACACCATATATTTT.